This TCR beta chain was retrieved from a study of blood T cell repertoires in COVID-19. For the study at large: COVID-19 samples from acute and convalescent phases originated in the United States, Italy and Spain. T cells, B-cell-depleted T cells, or PBMCs supplied cDNA or gDNA.

Germline V gives CDR1 SGHTA, CDR2 FQGTGA. The CDR3 extends over 15 amino acids. Deletions cut 5 bases from V and 2 bases from J, with 12 bases between. The repertoire was sequenced with immunoSEQ multiplex PCR; TCRdb's copy has only in-frame clones and lacks some. The sample holds about 200,000 clones, under 80% seen once. J is TRBJ2-2 and V is TRBV7-3; D possibly corresponds to TRBD2 (5 bases). The sequence was obtained from a woman in her forties or fifties with acute COVID-19. Specimen: PBMCs or T cells enriched from blood (not recorded which). The CDR3 sequence: CASSLSGVNTGELFF. The CDR3 DNA follows: TGTGCCAGCAGCCTATCCGGGGTAAACACCGGGGAGCTGTTTTTT.